The 11 T cell receptor beta chains below were found in one sample sequenced in a study of T-cell reconstitution after alpha-beta-depleted transplantation in children. Unique molecular identifiers were built into the TCRbeta library. TCRdb redid the calling of the PCR reads with MiXCR, one entry per CDR3 protein. The data show hundreds of thousands of distinct CDR3 sequences, approximately 16% seen once. The source material was PBMCs from the stem cell graft donor, sampled from the stem cell graft. Source of these receptors: a human donor who donated a stem cell graft to a child with acute lymphoblastic leukemia.

This clonotype was recorded a few times. The junction departs from the called germline gene at one end, perhaps through a read error. The chain has TRBV7-9 and TRBJ2-7, with unresolved D. This CDR3 spans 13 amino acids. The germline V gene encodes CDR1 SEHNR and CDR2 FQNEAQ (reference sequence). This chain's CDR3 is CASSSFGPGPAIF. The CDR3 nucleotides read TGTGCCAGCAGCTCTTTTGGCCCGGGTCCAGCTATCTTC.

This clonotype was recorded a few times. The V and J genes are TRBV7-9 and TRBJ2-7; D could derive from TRBD1 or TRBD2 (5 bases each). CDR1 SEHNR and CDR2 FQNEAQ come from the germline V gene (reference sequence). CDR3 length: 14 residues. V lost 2 bases and J lost 4, with 12 bases in between. The CDR3 sequence: CASSLPFREYEQYF. CDR3 nucleotides: TGTGCCAGCAGCTTACCCTTCAGGGAGTACGAGCAGTACTTC.

The chain recombines TRBV29-1 with TRBJ2-3; D is perhaps TRBD1 (5 bases). Germline V gene sequence: CDR1 SQVTM, CDR2 ANQGSEA. The CDR3 spans 15 residues. Trimming pared 4 bases from V and 8 bases from J, leaving 22 bases between. The CDR3, as DNA: TGCAGCGTTGGGCCCGAGGCAGGGAATCAACCTACGCAGTATTTT. Its translation: CSVGPEAGNQPTQYF.

The CDR3 nucleotides read TGCAGTGCTAGTCGCGGGGTTGATCAGTACTTC. Translated: CSASRGVDQYF. The gene calls are TRBV20-1 and TRBJ2-4; a possible D gene is TRBD2 (6 bases). This CDR3 contains 11 residues. The V end lost 3 bases, the J end lost 12 bases, and 12 bases lay between the germline ends. The germline CDR1 and CDR2 sequences are DFQATT and SNEGSKA (reference sequence).

The chain has TRBV20-1 and TRBJ2-1; 7 bases match TRBD2. The CDR3 is made up of 13 amino acids. Per the germline V gene, CDR1 is DFQATT and CDR2 is SNEGSKA (reference sequence). CDR3 in DNA: TGCAGAGGTGTGGGAGGGAGCTACAATGAGCAGTTCTTC. As protein: CRGVGGSYNEQFF.

The V call is TRBV5-5, the J call TRBJ1-5; possible D gene TRBD1, 5 bases. Germline V lookup: CDR1 SGHKS, CDR2 YYEKEE (reference sequence). The CDR3 is 15 amino acids. Trimming took off 4 bases at V and 0 bases at J, with 11 bases between the two ends. DNA of the CDR3: TGTGCCAGCAGCCTGGGGACGGATAGCAATCAGCCCCAGCATTTT. Its protein is CASSLGTDSNQPQHF. Based on the CDR3 plus reference TRBV5-5 and TRBJ1-5, the full variable domain is DAGVTQSPTHLIKTRGQQVTLRCSPISGHKSVSWYQQVLGQGPQFIFQYYEKEERGRGNFPDRFSARQFPNYSSELNVNALLLGDSALYLCASSLGTDSNQPQHFGDGTRLSIL.

V is TRBV28 and J is TRBJ1-5, with unresolved D. This CDR3 comprises 15 residues. Germline assignment: CDR1 MDHEN and CDR2 SYDVKM. The V end was cut by 6 bases, the J end by 7 bases, with 19 bases between. CDR3 residues: CASRPDPTSGQPQHF. CDR3 in DNA: TGTGCCAGCAGGCCTGACCCCACGTCCGGACAGCCCCAGCATTTT.

The sample holds a few counts of this clonotype. The chain has TRBV19 and TRBJ2-1; no firm D call. From germline, CDR1 is LNHDA and CDR2 SQIVND (reference sequence). There are 15 residues in the CDR3. The V end lost 5 bases, the J end lost 4 bases, and 15 bases lay between the germline ends. The CDR3 nucleotides read TGTGCCAGTAGTGAAAGCGATTTTGGGTACAATGAGCAGTTCTTC. Translated, it gives CASSESDFGYNEQFF.

This clonotype was recorded at least ten times. The chain employs TRBV18 and TRBJ2-7, with 8 positions matching TRBD1. This CDR3 region has 14 residues. Germline V gives CDR1 KGHSH, CDR2 LQKENI. With 6 bases clipped from V and 1 base from J, the junction kept 5 bases outside the gene matches. CDR3 sequence: CASSRTGLSYEQYF. The DNA of the CDR3 is TGTGCCAGCTCCCGGACAGGGCTTTCCTACGAGCAGTACTTC. The entire variable domain, with the rest obtained from reference TRBV18 and TRBJ2-7, is as follows: NAGVMQNPRHLVRRRGQEARLRCSPMKGHSHVYWYRQLPEEGLKFMVYLQKENIIDESGMPKERFSAEFPKEGPSILRIQQVVRGDSAAYFCASSRTGLSYEQYFGPGTRLTVT.

This chain connects TRBV11-2 to TRBJ2-5, with D perhaps matching TRBD2 (6 bases). The CDR3 spans 16 residues. Trimming took 2 bases from V and 1 from J, leaving 14 bases between them. In germline, CDR1 is SGHAT, CDR2 FQNNGV. The CDR3 bases are TGTGCCAGCAGCTTACATCCTGGACTAACCCAAGAGACCCAGTACTTC. Its translation: CASSLHPGLTQETQYF.

The chain is built from TRBV7-8 and TRBJ1-2; tentative D call: TRBD1 (5 bases). Between the trimmed V and J ends, which lost 5 bases and 5 bases, there was a span of 12 bases. This CDR3 has 13 amino acids. Germline V CDR1 and CDR2: SGHVS, FQNEAQ. Here the CDR3 DNA reads TGTGCCAGCAGCCGGGGCCCCCCTTATGGCTACACCTTC. Its translation: CASSRGPPYGYTF. The variable domain in full, completed from reference TRBV7-8 and TRBJ1-2, reads GAGVSQSPRYKVAKRGQDVALRCDPISGHVSLFWYQQALGQGPEFLTYFQNEAQLDKSGLPSDRFFAERPEGSVSTLKIQRTQQEDSAVYLCASSRGPPYGYTFGSGTRLTVV.